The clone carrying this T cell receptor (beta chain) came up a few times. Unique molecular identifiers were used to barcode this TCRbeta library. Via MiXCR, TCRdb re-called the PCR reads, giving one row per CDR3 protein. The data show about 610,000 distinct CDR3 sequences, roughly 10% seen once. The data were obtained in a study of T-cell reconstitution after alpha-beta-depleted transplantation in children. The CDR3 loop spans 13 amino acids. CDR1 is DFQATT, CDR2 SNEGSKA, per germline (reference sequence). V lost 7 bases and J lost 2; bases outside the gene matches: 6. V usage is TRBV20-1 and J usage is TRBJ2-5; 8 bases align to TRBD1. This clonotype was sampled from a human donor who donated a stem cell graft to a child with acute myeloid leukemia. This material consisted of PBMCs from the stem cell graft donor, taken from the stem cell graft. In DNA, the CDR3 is TGCAGTGTAACCGGGACAGGACAAGAGACCCAGTACTTC. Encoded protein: CSVTGTGQETQYF.